One and the same sample provided the 14 T cell receptor beta chains below, sequenced in a study of blood T cell repertoires in COVID-19. Produced via immunoSEQ multiplex PCR; TCRdb's table is partial and in-frame only. The sample holds about 140,000 clones; 84% are singletons and the top ten take under 5%. The sequenced sample consisted of peripheral blood. The receptors were sampled from a woman aged 60-75 years with acute or convalescent COVID-19.

V usage is TRBV30 and J usage is TRBJ2-7; weak D call: TRBD2 (5 bases). V was clipped by 5 bases and J by 6 bases, with 14 bases between them. This CDR3 has 12 residues. The germline V gene has CDR1 GTSNPN and CDR2 SVGIG (reference sequence). The chain's CDR3 is CAWDRGASEQYF. CDR3 nucleotide sequence: TGTGCCTGGGACCGGGGAGCCAGCGAGCAGTACTTC.

The rearrangement links TRBV10-3 to TRBJ2-3; 9 bases map to TRBD1. Germline CDR1 and CDR2: ENHRY and SYGVKD. There are 16 residues in the CDR3. Losses at the gene ends were 6 bases for V and 1 base for J; bases not matched to a gene: 8. CDR3 protein: CAIRSDRGSRTDTQYF. The CDR3 coding sequence is TGTGCCATCAGAAGTGACAGGGGGTCTCGCACAGATACGCAGTATTTT.

The chain employs TRBV2 and TRBJ2-7; 9 nucleotides agree with TRBD1. The CDR3 extends over 13 amino acids. Per the germline V gene, CDR1 is SNHLY and CDR2 is FYNNEI. Trimming cost V 6 bases and J 1 base; bases outside gene matches: 1. In DNA form, the CDR3 reads TGTGCCAGCAGGGACAGGGGTTCCTACGAGCAGTACTTC. Its protein is CASRDRGSYEQYF.

The rearrangement uses TRBV3-1 (or the pseudogene TRBV3-2) and TRBJ1-3; D is undetermined. The V end was cut by 0 bases, the J end by 7 bases, with 4 bases between. Per germline, CDR1 LGHDT and CDR2 YNNKEL (reference sequence). CDR3 size: 12 residues. DNA for the CDR3: TGTGCCAGCAGCCAAGATCATAACACCATATATTTT. Translation gives CASSQDHNTIYF.

The rearrangement links TRBV6-5 to TRBJ2-7; D is possibly TRBD2 (5 bases). CDR1 and CDR2 from the germline V gene are MNHEY and SVGAGI. Trimming took off 8 bases at V and 2 bases at J, with 13 bases between the two ends. The CDR3 totals 13 residues. CDR3 bases: TGTGCCAGCCGCGGGCCGCATACCTACGAGCAGTACTTC. It codes for CASRGPHTYEQYF.

This clone showed up just once. The junction does not match germline at one end; this may be a read error. This chain joins TRBV7-9 and TRBJ2-1; perhaps TRBD2 as D (5 bases). Germline CDR1 reads SEHNR; CDR2 reads FQNEAQ (reference sequence). The CDR3 loop spans 18 amino acids. The CDR3 sequence is CASSLGGGRGPSDNEQFF. The CDR3 DNA reads TGTGCCAGCAGCTTAGGAGGCGGGCGCGGGCCCTCCGACAATGAGCAGTTCTTC.

The chain combines TRBV3-1 (or the pseudogene TRBV3-2) with TRBJ1-3; D remains unclear. This CDR3 has 17 residues. Per germline, CDR1 LGHDT and CDR2 YNNKEL (reference sequence). Trimming removed 0 bases from V and 3 bases from J, with 15 bases in between. Written as DNA, the CDR3 is TGTGCCAGCAGCCAAGATCCTCGGACTCGTGGTGGAAACACCATATATTTT. This translates into CASSQDPRTRGGNTIYF.

This chain uses TRBV28 with TRBJ2-7; the D gene is possibly TRBD2 (5 bases). Trimming took 4 bases from V and 2 from J, leaving 18 bases between them. Germline CDR1 MDHEN, CDR2 SYDVKM. The length of the CDR3 is 16 residues. The CDR3: CASSYPSGSGTYEQYF. In DNA form, the CDR3 reads TGTGCCAGCAGTTACCCCTCAGGAAGCGGTACCTACGAGCAGTACTTC.

The V and J genes are TRBV5-1 and TRBJ2-3; D gene unclear. Looked up from germline, CDR1 is SGHRS and CDR2 is YFSETQ. The CDR3 is made up of 12 amino acids. The V end was cut by 4 bases, the J end by 3 bases, with 6 bases between. CDR3 sequence (DNA): TGCGCCAGCAGCGAGCCAACAGATACGCAGTATTTT. The encoded protein is CASSEPTDTQYF. Together with reference TRBV5-1 and TRBJ2-3, the CDR3 gives the full variable domain: KAGVTQTPRYLIKTRGQQVTLSCSPISGHRSVSWYQQTPGQGLQFLFEYFSETQRNKGNFPGRFSGRQFSNSRSEMNVSTLELGDSALYLCASSEPTDTQYFGPGTRLTVL.

V and J are TRBV11-2 and TRBJ1-3; D may be TRBD1 (5 bases). Between the trimmed V and J ends, which lost 5 bases and 2 bases, there was a span of 19 bases. This CDR3 is 17 amino acids long. Germline V lookup: CDR1 SGHAT, CDR2 FQNNGV. The DNA of the CDR3 is TGTGCCAGCAGCCGAGTCCAGGGCTTTTATACTGGAAACACCATATATTTT. It translates to CASSRVQGFYTGNTIYF.

This clone was seen only once. The CDR3, as DNA: TGTGCCAGCAGCTTTGGTCCGGTTGAGACCCAGTACTTC. Translated, it gives CASSFGPVETQYF. V and J are TRBV7-3 and TRBJ2-5; D unresolved. The V and J ends lost 3 bases and 5 bases respectively, with 10 bases between them. The CDR3 extends over 13 amino acids. Per the germline V gene, CDR1 is SGHTA and CDR2 is FQGTGA.

The table lists this clone with a count of one. V gene TRBV28 combines with J gene TRBJ1-5; 10 positions match TRBD1. CDR3 length: 13 amino acids. CDR1 MDHEN and CDR2 SYDVKM come from the germline V gene. Trimming cost V 6 bases and J 6 bases; bases outside gene matches: 2. The CDR3 sequence: CASRTGGIQPQHF. As DNA, the CDR3 is TGTGCCAGCAGGACAGGGGGCATTCAGCCCCAGCATTTT.

This chain links TRBV9 with TRBJ1-1; 9 bases are a match to TRBD1. This CDR3 contains 17 residues. Germline V gene sequence: CDR1 SGDLS, CDR2 YYNGEE. V lost 3 bases, J lost 0 bases, and 9 bases stayed unmatched. The CDR3 is CASSAGPGTGMNTEAFF. CDR3 nucleotide sequence: TGTGCCAGCAGCGCCGGTCCCGGGACAGGGATGAACACTGAAGCTTTCTTT.

CDR3 in amino acids: CASSPVVWRNTDTQYF. The CDR3 DNA follows: TGTGCCAGCAGCCCGGTGGTATGGCGGAACACAGATACGCAGTATTTT. The chain couples TRBV11-2 to TRBJ2-3; unclear D gene. V was shortened by 5 bases and J by 2 bases, with 17 bases between the two germline ends. This CDR3 contains 16 residues. Germline V gene data show CDR1 as SGHAT and CDR2 as FQNNGV.